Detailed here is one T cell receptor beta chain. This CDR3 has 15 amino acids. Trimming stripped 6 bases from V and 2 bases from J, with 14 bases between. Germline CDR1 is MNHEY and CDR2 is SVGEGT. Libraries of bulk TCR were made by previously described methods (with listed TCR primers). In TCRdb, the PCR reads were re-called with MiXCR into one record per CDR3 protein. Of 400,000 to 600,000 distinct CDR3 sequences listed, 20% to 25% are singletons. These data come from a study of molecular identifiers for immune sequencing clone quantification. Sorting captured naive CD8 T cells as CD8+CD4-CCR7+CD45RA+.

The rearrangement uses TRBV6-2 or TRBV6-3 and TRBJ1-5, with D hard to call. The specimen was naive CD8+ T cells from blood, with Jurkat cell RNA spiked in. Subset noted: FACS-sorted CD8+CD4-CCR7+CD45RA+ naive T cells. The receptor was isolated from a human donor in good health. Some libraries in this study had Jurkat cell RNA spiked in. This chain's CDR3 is CASSGLLIGNQPQHF. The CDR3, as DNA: TGTGCCAGCAGCGGCCTCCTGATTGGCAATCAGCCCCAGCATTTT.